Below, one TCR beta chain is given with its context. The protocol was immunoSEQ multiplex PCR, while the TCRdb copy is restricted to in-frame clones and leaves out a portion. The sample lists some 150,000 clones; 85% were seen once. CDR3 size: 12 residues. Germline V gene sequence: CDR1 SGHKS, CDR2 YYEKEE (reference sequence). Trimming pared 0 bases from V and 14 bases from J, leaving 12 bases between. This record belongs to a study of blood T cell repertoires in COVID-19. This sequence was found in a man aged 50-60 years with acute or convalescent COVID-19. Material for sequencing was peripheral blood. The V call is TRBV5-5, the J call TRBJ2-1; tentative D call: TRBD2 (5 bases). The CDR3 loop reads CASSLGGLSEFF. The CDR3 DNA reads TGTGCCAGCAGCTTGGGAGGGTTAAGTGAGTTCTTC.